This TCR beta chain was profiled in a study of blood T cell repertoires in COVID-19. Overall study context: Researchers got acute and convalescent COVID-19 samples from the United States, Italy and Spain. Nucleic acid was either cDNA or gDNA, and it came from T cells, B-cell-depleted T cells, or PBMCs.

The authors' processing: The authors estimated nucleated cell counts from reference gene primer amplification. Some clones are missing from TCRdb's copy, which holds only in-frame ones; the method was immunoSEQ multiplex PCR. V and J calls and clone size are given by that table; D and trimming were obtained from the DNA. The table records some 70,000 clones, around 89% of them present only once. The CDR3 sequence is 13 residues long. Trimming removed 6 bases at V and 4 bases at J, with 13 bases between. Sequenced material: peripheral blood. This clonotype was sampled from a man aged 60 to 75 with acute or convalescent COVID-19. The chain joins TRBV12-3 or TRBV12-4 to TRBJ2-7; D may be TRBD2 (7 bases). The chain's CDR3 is CASSEGGGYEQYF. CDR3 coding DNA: TGTGCCAGCAGCGAAGGGGGGGGTTACGAGCAGTACTTC.